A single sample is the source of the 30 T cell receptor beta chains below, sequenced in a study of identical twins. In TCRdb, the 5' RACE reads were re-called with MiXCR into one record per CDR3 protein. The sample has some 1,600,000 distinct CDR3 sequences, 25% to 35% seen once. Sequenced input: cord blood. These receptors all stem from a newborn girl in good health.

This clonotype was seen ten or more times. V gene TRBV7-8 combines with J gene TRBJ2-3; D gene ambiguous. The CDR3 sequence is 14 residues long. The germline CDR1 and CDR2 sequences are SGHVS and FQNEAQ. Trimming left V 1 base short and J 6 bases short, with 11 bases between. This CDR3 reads CASSLGGESDTQYF. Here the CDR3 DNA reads TGTGCCAGCAGCTTAGGTGGAGAGTCTGATACGCAGTATTTT.

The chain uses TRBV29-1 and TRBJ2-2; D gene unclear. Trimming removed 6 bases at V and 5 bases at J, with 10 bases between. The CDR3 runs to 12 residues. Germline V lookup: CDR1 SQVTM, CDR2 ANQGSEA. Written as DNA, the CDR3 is TGCAGCGTGGCGACCGGTACCGGGGAGCTGTTTTTT. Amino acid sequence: CSVATGTGELFF.

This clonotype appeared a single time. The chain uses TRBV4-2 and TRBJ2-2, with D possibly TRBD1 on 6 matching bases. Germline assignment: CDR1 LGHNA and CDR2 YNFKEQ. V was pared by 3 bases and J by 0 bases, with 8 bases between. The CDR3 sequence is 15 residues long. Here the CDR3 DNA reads TGTGCCAGCAGCCAGGGACATCCGAACACCGGGGAGCTGTTTTTT. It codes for CASSQGHPNTGELFF.

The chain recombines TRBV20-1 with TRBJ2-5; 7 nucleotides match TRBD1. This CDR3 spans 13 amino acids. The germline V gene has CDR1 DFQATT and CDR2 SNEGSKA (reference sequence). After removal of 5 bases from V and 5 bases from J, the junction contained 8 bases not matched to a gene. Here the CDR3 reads CSAPRQGWETQYF. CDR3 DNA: TGCAGTGCTCCGCGACAGGGTTGGGAGACCCAGTACTTC.

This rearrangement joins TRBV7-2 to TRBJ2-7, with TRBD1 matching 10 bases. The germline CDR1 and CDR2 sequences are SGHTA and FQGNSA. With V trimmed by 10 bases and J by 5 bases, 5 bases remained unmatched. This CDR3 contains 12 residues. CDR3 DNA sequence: TGTGCCACGACAGGGGGCGTCAACGAGCAGTACTTC. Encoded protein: CATTGGVNEQYF.

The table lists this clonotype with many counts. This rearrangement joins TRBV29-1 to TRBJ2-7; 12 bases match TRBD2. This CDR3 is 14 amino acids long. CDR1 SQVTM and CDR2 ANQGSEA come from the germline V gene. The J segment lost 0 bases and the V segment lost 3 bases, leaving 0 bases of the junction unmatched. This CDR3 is CSVETSGSSYEQYF. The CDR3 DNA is TGCAGCGTTGAGACTAGCGGGAGCTCCTACGAGCAGTACTTC.

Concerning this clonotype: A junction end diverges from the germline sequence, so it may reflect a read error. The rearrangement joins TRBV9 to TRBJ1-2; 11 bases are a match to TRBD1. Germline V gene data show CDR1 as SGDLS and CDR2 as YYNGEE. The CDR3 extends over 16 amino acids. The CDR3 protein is CAGSSRTGGGLYGYTF. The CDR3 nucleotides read TGTGCCGGCAGCTCCCGGACAGGGGGCGGTCTTTATGGCTACACCTTC. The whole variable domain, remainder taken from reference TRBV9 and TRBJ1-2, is DSGVTQTPKHLITATGQRVTLRCSPRSGDLSVYWYQQSLDQGLQFLIQYYNGEERAKGNILERFSAQQFPDLHSELNLSSLELGDSALYFCAGSSRTGGGLYGYTFGSGTRLTVV.

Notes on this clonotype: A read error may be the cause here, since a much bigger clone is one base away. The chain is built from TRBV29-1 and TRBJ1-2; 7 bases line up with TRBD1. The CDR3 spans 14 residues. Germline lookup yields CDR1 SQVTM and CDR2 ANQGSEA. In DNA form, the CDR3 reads TGCAGCGTTGCACCAGGGGGGAATAACCATGGCTGCACCTTC. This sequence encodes CSVAPGGNNHGCTF.

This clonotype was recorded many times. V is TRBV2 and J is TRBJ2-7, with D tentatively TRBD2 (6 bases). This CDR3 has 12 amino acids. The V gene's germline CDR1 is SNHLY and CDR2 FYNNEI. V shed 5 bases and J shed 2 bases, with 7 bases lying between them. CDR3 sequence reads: CASSWRAYEQYF. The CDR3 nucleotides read TGTGCCAGCAGTTGGAGGGCCTACGAGCAGTACTTC.

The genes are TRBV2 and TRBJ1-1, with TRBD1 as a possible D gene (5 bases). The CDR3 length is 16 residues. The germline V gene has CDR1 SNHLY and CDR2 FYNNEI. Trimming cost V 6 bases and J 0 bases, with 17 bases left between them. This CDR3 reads CASSPGLLFMNTEAFF. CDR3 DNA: TGTGCCAGCAGCCCGGGACTTCTCTTCATGAACACTGAAGCTTTCTTT.

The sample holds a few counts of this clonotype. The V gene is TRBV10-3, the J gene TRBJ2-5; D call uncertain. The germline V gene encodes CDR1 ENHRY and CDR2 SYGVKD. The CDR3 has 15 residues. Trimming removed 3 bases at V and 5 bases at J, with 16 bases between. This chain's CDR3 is CAISEKDTQGETQYF. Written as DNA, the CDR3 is TGTGCCATCAGTGAAAAGGATACTCAAGGGGAGACCCAGTACTTC.

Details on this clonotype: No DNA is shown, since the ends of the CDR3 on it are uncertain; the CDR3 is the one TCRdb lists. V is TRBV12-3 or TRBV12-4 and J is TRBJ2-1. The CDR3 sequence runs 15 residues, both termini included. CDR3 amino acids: CASSSSRGSYNEQFF.

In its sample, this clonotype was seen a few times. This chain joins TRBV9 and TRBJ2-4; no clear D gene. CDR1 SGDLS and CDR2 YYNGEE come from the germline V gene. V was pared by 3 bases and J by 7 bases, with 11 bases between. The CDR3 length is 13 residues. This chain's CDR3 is CASSANPYNIQYF. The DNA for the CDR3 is TGTGCCAGCAGCGCCAACCCGTACAACATTCAGTACTTC.

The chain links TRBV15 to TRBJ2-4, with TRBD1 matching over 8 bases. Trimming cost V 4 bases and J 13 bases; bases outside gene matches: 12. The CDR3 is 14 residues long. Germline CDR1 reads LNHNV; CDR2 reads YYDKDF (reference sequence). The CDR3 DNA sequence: TGTGCCACCAGCATCGACAGGGGCAGAAATGAACAGTACTTC. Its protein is CATSIDRGRNEQYF.

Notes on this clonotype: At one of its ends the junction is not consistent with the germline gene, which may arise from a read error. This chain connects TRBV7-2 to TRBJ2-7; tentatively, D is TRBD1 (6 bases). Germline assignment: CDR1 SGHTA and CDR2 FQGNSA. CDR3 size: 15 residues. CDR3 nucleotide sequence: TGTGACAGCAGCTTAGGTAACAGGGCCTCCTACGAGCAGTACTTC. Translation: CDSSLGNRASYEQYF.

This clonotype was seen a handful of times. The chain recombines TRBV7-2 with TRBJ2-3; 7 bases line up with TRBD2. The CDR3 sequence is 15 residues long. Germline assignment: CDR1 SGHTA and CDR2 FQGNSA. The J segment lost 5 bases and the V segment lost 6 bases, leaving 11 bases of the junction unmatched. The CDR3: CASRYLAVGRDTQYF. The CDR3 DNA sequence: TGTGCCAGCAGATACCTAGCGGTCGGGAGAGATACGCAGTATTTT. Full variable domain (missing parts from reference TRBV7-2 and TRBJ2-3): GAGVSQSPSNKVTEKGKDVELRCDPISGHTALYWYRQSLGQGLEFLIYFQGNSAPDKSGLPSDRFSAERTGGSVSTLTIQRTQQEDSAVYLCASRYLAVGRDTQYFGPGTRLTVL.

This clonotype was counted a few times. The CDR3 sequence: CASIYGLAGSSYEQYF. The CDR3 DNA sequence: TGTGCCAGCATCTACGGACTGGCGGGAAGCTCCTACGAGCAGTACTTC. The genes are TRBV6-5 and TRBJ2-7; the D gene is possibly TRBD2 (6 bases). Trimming removed 7 bases from V and 0 bases from J, with 19 bases in between. CDR3 length: 16 residues. CDR1 MNHEY and CDR2 SVGAGI come from the germline V gene.

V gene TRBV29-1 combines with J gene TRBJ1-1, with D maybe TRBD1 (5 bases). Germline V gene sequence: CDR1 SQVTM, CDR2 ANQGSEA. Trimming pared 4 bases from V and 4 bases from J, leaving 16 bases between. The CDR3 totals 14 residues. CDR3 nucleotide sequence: TGCAGCGTTGTGGAATTACAGGAAAGCACTGAAGCTTTCTTT. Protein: CSVVELQESTEAFF.

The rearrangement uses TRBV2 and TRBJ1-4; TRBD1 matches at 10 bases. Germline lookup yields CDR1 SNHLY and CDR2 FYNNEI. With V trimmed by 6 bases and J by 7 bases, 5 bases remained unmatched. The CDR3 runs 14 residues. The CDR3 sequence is CASRKDRGIEKLFF. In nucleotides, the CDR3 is TGTGCCAGCAGAAAGGACAGGGGGATTGAAAAACTGTTTTTT.

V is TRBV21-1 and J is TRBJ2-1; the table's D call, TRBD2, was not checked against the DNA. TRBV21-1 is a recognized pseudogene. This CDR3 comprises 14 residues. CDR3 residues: CASSNWGLANEQFF. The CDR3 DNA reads TGTGCCAGCAGCAACTGGGGACTAGCCAATGAGCAGTTCTTC.

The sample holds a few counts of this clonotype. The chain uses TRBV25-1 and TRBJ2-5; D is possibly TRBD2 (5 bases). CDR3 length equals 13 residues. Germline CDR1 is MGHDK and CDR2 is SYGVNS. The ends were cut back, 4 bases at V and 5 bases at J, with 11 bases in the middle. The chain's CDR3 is CASSGLAHETQYF. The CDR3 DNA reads TGTGCCAGCAGTGGTCTAGCCCACGAGACCCAGTACTTC.

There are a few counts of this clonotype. The CDR3 is CSARDATSGRRNEQFF. The CDR3 region has the DNA TGCAGTGCTAGAGACGCCACTAGCGGGAGGAGGAATGAGCAGTTCTTC. The chain recombines TRBV20-1 with TRBJ2-1; 12 nucleotides match TRBD2. Germline assignment: CDR1 DFQATT and CDR2 SNEGSKA (reference sequence). There are 16 residues in the CDR3. Trimming at V came to 0 bases and at J to 7 bases, leaving 7 bases not matched to a gene.

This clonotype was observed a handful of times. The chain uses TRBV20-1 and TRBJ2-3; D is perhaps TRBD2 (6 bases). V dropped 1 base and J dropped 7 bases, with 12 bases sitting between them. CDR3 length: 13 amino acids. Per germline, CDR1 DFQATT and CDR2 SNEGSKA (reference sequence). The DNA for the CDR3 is TGCAGTGCTAGAGTCTGGGCGGGGCATACGCAGTATTTT. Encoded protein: CSARVWAGHTQYF.

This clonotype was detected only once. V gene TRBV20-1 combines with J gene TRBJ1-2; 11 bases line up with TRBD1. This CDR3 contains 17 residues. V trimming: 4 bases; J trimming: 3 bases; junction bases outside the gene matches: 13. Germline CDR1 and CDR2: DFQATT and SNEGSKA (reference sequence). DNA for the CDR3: TGCAGTGCTATCAGGTCCCGGACAGGGGGCGCCCACTATGGCTACACCTTC. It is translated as CSAIRSRTGGAHYGYTF.

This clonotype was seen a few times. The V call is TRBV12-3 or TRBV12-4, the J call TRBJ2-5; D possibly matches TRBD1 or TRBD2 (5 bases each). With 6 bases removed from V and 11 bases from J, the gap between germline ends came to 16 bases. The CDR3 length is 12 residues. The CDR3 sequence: CASSGANNEQYF. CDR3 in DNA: TGTGCCAGCAGCGGGGCAAACAATGAGCAGTACTTC.

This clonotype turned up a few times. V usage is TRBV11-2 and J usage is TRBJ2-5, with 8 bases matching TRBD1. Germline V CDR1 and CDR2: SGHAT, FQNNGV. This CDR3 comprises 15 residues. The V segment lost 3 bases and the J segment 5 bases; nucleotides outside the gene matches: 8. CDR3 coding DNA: TGTGCCAGCAGCTTTTCCGCAGGGGGCAAGGAGACCCAGTACTTC. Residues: CASSFSAGGKETQYF.

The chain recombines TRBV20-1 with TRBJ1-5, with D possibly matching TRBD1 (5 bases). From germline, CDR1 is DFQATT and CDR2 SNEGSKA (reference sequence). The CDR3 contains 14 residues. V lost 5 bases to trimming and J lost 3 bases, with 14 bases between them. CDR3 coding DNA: TGCAGTGCTCTCACAGGAGCCAACAATCAGCCCCAGCATTTT. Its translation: CSALTGANNQPQHF.

CDR3 residues: CSVETMTSGRATDTQYF. CDR3 sequence (DNA): TGCAGCGTTGAAACAATGACTAGCGGGAGGGCCACAGATACGCAGTATTTT. V usage is TRBV29-1 and J usage is TRBJ2-3; 14 positions match TRBD2. V gave up 2 bases and J gave up 2 bases; unmatched junction bases: 6. From germline, CDR1 is SQVTM and CDR2 ANQGSEA. This CDR3 is 17 amino acids long.

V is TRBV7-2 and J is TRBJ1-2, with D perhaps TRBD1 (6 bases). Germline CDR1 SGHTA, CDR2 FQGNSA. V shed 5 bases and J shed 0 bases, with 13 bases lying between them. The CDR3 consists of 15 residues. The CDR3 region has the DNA TGTGCCAGCAGCGTTCCGGGACACCCTAACTATGGCTACACCTTC. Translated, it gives CASSVPGHPNYGYTF.

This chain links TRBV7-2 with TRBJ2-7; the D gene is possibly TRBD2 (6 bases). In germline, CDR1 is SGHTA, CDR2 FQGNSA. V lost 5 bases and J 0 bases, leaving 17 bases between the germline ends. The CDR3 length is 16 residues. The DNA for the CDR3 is TGTGCCAGCAGCCCTCTTATGGCGGGAATCTCCTACGAGCAGTACTTC. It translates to CASSPLMAGISYEQYF.